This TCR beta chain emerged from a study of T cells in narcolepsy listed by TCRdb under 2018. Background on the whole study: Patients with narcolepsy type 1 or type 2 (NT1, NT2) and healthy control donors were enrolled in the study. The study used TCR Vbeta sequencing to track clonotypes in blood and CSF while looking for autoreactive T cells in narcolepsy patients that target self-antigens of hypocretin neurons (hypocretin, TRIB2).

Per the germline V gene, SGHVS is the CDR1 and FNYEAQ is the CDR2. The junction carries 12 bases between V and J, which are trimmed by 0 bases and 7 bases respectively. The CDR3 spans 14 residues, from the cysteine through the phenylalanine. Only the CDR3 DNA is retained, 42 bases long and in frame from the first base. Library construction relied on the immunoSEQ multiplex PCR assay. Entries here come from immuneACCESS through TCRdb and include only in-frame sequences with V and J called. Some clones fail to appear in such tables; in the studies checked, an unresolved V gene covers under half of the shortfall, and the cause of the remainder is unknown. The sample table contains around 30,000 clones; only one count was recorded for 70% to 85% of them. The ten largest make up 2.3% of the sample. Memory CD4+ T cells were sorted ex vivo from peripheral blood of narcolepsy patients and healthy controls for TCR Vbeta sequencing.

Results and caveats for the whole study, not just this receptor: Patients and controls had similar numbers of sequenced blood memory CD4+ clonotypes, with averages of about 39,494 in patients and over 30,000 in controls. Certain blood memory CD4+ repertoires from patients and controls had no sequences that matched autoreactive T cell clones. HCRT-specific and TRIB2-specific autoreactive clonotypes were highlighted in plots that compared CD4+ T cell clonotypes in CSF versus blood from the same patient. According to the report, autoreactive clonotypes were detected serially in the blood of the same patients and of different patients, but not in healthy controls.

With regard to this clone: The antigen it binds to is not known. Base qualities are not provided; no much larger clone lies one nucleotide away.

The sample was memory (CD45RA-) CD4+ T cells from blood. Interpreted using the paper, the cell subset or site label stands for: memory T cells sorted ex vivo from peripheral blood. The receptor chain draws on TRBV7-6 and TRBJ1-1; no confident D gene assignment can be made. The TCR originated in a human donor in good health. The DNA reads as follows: TGTGCCAGCAGCTTAGCAACGGGTGGTGGTGAAGCTTTCTTT. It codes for CASSLATGGGEAFF. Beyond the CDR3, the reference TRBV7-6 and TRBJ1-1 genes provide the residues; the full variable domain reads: GAGVSQSPRYKVTKRGQDVALRCDPISGHVSLYWYRQALGQGPEFLTYFNYEAQQDKSGLPNDRFSAERPEGSISTLTIQRTEQRDSAMYRCASSLATGGGEAFFGQGTRLTVV.